One and the same sample provided the 15 T cell receptor beta chains below, sequenced in a study of blood T cell repertoires in COVID-19. Produced via immunoSEQ multiplex PCR; TCRdb's table is partial and in-frame only. The sample shows 210,000 or so clones, roughly 84% of them seen only once. Sequencing input: peripheral blood. The receptors were sampled from an elderly woman with active or convalescent COVID-19.

This clone has a handful of counts. The chain has TRBV5-1 and TRBJ1-1; 10 bases fit TRBD1. The CDR3 contains 13 residues. CDR1 and CDR2 from the germline V gene are SGHRS and YFSETQ. V was pared by 5 bases and J by 10 bases, with 8 bases of the junction left unmatched. The CDR3 region is CASSWGTGASAFF. Written as DNA, the CDR3 is TGCGCCAGCAGTTGGGGGACAGGGGCGTCAGCTTTCTTT.

The chain employs TRBV5-1 and TRBJ2-3, with 7 bases aligning to TRBD2. Germline-derived CDR1 and CDR2 are SGHRS and YFSETQ. The length of the CDR3 is 15 residues. V trimming: 2 bases; J trimming: 2 bases; junction bases outside the gene matches: 5. The CDR3 region is CASSFPAGSTDTQYF. The CDR3 DNA follows: TGCGCCAGCAGCTTCCCAGCGGGGTCCACAGATACGCAGTATTTT.

The chain employs TRBV5-1 and TRBJ1-1, with 8 bases fitting TRBD1. The germline V gene has CDR1 SGHRS and CDR2 YFSETQ. Trimming cost V 4 bases and J 4 bases; bases outside gene matches: 6. This CDR3 has 14 residues. CDR3 DNA sequence: TGCGCCAGCAGCCCTCAGACAGGGGTCACTGAAGCTTTCTTT. It encodes CASSPQTGVTEAFF.

The chain couples TRBV25-1 to TRBJ2-3; TRBD1 is a possible D gene (6 bases). V dropped 10 bases and J dropped 9 bases, with 17 bases sitting between them. The V gene's germline CDR1 is MGHDK and CDR2 SYGVNS. The CDR3 extends over 12 amino acids. The CDR3 DNA is TGTGCCACCTTGGGACACACGTCAACGCAGTATTTT. This gives the protein CATLGHTSTQYF.

The gene calls are TRBV19 and TRBJ2-6; TRBD2 aligns across 7 bases. CDR3 length: 15 residues. Per the germline V gene, CDR1 is LNHDA and CDR2 is SQIVND (reference sequence). J was trimmed by 4 bases and V by 10 bases; bases with no gene match: 10. The chain's CDR3 is CATRGEGTGANVLTF. The CDR3 DNA follows: TGTGCCACCCGGGGGGAAGGGACCGGGGCCAACGTCCTGACTTTC.

The chain joins TRBV5-1 to TRBJ1-6; TRBD1 aligns across 8 bases. Germline trimming cut 0 bases from V and 0 bases from J; bases unmatched to any gene: 5. The germline gives CDR1 SGHRS, CDR2 YFSETQ. This CDR3 contains 18 residues. CDR3 sequence: CASSLEGTGRSYNSPLHF. The CDR3 DNA follows: TGCGCCAGCAGCTTGGAGGGGACAGGTCGCTCCTATAATTCACCCCTCCACTTT.

This clone has only one observation. J is TRBJ1-4 and V is TRBV9; D gene unclear. V was cut by 0 bases and J by 5 bases, with 11 bases left in between. This CDR3 has 15 amino acids. The germline V gene encodes CDR1 SGDLS and CDR2 YYNGEE. The CDR3 is CASSVALAGNEKLFF. The DNA of the CDR3 is TGTGCCAGCAGCGTAGCTTTGGCAGGAAATGAAAAACTGTTTTTT.

J is TRBJ2-3 and V is TRBV7-2; possible D gene TRBD2, 6 bases. The germline CDR1 and CDR2 sequences are SGHTA and FQGNSA. Trimming took off 5 bases at V and 3 bases at J, with 18 bases between the two ends. This CDR3 comprises 16 residues. CDR3 region: CASSPYPGLRTDTQYF. The CDR3 DNA sequence: TGTGCCAGCAGCCCTTATCCGGGACTCCGGACAGATACGCAGTATTTT.

This chain joins TRBV6-2 or TRBV6-3 and TRBJ1-5; 9 bases are shared with TRBD1. The V segment lost 5 bases and the J segment 8 bases; nucleotides outside the gene matches: 10. This CDR3 is 15 amino acids long. Germline V gene lookup returns CDR1 MNHEY and CDR2 SVGEGT. The CDR3 protein is CASSTRDRAGEPQHF. In DNA form, the CDR3 reads TGTGCCAGCAGTACCAGGGACAGGGCCGGGGAGCCCCAGCATTTT.

There are a few counts of this clone. The rearrangement uses TRBV7-9 and TRBJ2-5, with 11 bases identical to TRBD2. Germline CDR1 and CDR2: SEHNR and FQNEAQ (reference sequence). CDR3 length equals 15 residues. The trim removed 3 bases at V and 5 bases at J, leaving 5 bases unmatched. The CDR3 is CASSFSGGALETQYF. CDR3 DNA: TGTGCCAGCAGCTTTAGCGGGGGGGCTTTGGAGACCCAGTACTTC.

The gene calls are TRBV6-2 or TRBV6-3 and TRBJ2-7; tentatively, D is TRBD2 (5 bases). Trimming pared 5 bases from V and 2 bases from J, leaving 13 bases between. Germline-derived CDR1 and CDR2 are MNHEY and SVGEGT. This CDR3 is 14 amino acids long. The CDR3 here is CASSGGGRAYEQYF. The CDR3 DNA is TGTGCCAGCAGTGGAGGTGGAAGAGCCTACGAGCAGTACTTC.

J is TRBJ2-7 and V is TRBV11-2, with D possibly TRBD2 on 6 matching bases. Germline values: CDR1 SGHAT, CDR2 FQNNGV. Trimming shortened V by 0 bases and J by 9 bases, and 18 bases separated the two germline ends. This CDR3 region has 15 residues. The CDR3 is CASSLEGGVSNGQYF. Here the CDR3 DNA reads TGTGCCAGCAGCTTAGAAGGAGGGGTATCCAACGGGCAGTACTTC.

CDR3 protein: CASSSRQGSHNEQFF. CDR3 nucleotides: TGCGCCAGCAGCTCTAGACAGGGTTCCCACAATGAGCAGTTCTTC. This chain uses TRBV5-1 with TRBJ2-1; 7 nucleotides agree with TRBD1. V was pared by 3 bases and J by 5 bases, with 8 bases of the junction left unmatched. CDR3 size: 15 residues. Germline values: CDR1 SGHRS, CDR2 YFSETQ.

The chain carries TRBV2 and TRBJ2-5, with TRBD1 matching over 8 bases. The CDR3 spans 14 residues. CDR1 SNHLY and CDR2 FYNNEI come from the germline V gene. Unmatched junction bases numbered 8, after V lost 4 bases and J lost 7 bases. CDR3 DNA sequence: TGTGCCAGCAGTGGGACAGGGACGGCTGGGACCCAGTACTTC. It encodes CASSGTGTAGTQYF.

V gene TRBV7-9 combines with J gene TRBJ2-4; 12 bases agree with TRBD2. The CDR3 runs 16 residues. Germline V CDR1 and CDR2: SEHNR, FQNEAQ (reference sequence). V was pared by 6 bases and J by 7 bases, with 10 bases of the junction left unmatched. The CDR3 DNA sequence: TGTGCCAGCAGTTCCGGGACTAGCGGGTTTTGGAACATTCAGTACTTC. Translated: CASSSGTSGFWNIQYF.